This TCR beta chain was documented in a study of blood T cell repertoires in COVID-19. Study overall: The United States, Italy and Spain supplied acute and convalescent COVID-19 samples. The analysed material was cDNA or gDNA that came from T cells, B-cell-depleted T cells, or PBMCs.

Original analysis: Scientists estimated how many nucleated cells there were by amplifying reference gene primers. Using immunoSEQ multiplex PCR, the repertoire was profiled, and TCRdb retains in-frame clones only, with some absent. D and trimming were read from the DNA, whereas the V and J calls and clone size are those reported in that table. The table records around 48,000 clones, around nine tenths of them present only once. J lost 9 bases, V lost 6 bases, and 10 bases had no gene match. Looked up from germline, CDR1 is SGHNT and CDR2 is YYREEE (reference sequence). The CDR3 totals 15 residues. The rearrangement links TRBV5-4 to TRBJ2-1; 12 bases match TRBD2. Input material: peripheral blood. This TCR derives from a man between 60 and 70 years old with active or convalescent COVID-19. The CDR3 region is CASTLAGGPPSEQFF. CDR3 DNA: TGTGCCAGCACCCTAGCGGGGGGGCCGCCCAGTGAGCAGTTCTTC.